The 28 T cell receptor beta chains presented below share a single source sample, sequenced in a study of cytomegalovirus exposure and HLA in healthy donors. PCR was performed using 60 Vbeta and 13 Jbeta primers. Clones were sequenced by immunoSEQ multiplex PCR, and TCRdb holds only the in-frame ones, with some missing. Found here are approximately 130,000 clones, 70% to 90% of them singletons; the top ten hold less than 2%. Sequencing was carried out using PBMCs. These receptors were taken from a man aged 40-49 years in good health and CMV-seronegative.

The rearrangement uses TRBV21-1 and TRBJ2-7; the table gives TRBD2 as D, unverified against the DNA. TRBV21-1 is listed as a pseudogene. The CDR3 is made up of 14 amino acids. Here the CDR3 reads CASSNSGLLRGQYF. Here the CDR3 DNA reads TGTGCCAGCAGCAATAGCGGCCTCCTAAGGGGGCAGTACTTC.

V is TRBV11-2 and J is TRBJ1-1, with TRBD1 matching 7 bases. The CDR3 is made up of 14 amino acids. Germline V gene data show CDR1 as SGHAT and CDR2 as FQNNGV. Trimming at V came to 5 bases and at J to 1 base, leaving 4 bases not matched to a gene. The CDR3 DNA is TGTGCCAGCAGCGTTGACAGGGAGAACACTGAAGCTTTCTTT. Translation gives CASSVDRENTEAFF.

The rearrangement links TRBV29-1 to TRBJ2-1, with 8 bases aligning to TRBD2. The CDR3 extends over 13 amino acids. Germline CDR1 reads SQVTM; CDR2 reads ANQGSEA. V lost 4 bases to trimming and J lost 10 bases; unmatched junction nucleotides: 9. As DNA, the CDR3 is TGCAGCGTTGGCCAAGCGGGAGCTGGGGAGCAGTTCTTC. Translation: CSVGQAGAGEQFF.

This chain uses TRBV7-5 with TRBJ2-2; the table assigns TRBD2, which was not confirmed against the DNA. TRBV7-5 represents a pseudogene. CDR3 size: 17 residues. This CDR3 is CARSSGLAGSSRGELFF. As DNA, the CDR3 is TGTGCCAGAAGCTCCGGACTAGCGGGGTCTAGTAGGGGGGAGCTGTTTTTT.

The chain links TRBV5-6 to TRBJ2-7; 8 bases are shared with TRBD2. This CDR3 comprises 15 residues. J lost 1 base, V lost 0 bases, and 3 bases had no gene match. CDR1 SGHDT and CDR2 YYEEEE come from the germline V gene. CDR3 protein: CASSLVTSGSYEQYF. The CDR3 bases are TGTGCCAGCAGCTTGGTCACTAGCGGATCCTACGAGCAGTACTTC.

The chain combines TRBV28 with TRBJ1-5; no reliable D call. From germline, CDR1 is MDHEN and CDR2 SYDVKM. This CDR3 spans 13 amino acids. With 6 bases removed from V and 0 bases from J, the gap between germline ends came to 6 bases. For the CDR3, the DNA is TGTGCCAGCAGAATTAATAGCAATCAGCCCCAGCATTTT. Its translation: CASRINSNQPQHF.

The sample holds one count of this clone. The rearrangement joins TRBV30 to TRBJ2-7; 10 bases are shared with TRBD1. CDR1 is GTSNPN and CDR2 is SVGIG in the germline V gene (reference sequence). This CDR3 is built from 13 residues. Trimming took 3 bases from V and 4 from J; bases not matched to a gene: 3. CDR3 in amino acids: CAWSWTGGYEQYF. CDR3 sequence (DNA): TGTGCCTGGAGCTGGACAGGGGGGTACGAGCAGTACTTC. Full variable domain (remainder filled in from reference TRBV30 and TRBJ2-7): SQTIHQWPATLVQPVGSPLSLECTVEGTSNPNLYWYRQAAGRGLQLLFYSVGIGQISSEVPQNLSASRPQDRQFILSSKKLLLSDSGFYLCAWSWTGGYEQYFGPGTRLTVT.

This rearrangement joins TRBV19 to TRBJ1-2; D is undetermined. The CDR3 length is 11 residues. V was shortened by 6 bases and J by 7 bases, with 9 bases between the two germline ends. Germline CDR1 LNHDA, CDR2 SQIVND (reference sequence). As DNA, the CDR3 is TGTGCCAGTAGCCTGAAGCGTGGCTACACCTTC. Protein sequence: CASSLKRGYTF.

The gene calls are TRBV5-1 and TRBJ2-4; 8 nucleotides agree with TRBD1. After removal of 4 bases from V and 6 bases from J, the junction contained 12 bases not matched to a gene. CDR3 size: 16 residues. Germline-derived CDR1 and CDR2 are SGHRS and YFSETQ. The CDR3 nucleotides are TGCGCCAGCAGCGAACAGTTCCAGGGGGCCGGAAACATTCAGTACTTC. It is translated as CASSEQFQGAGNIQYF.

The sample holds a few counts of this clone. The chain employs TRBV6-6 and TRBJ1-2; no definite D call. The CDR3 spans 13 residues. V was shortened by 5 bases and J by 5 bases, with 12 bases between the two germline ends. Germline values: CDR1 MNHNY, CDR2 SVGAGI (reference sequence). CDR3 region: CASSLGVSYGYTF. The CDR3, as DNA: TGTGCCAGCAGTCTCGGGGTATCGTATGGCTACACCTTC.

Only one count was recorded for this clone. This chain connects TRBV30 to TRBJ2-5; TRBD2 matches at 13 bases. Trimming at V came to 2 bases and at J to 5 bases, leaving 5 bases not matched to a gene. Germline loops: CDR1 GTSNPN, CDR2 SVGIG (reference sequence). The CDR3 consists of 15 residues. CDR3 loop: CAWSPGLAGEETQYF. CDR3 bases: TGTGCCTGGAGTCCTGGACTAGCGGGAGAGGAGACCCAGTACTTC.

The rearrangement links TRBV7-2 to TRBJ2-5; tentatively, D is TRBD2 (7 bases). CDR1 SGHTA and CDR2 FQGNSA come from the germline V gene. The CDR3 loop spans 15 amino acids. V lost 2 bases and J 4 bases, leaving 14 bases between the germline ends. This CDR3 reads CASSLRGGRGETQYF. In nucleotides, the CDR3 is TGTGCCAGCAGCTTAAGGGGGGGCCGAGGAGAGACCCAGTACTTC. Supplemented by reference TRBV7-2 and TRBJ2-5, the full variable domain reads GAGVSQSPSNKVTEKGKDVELRCDPISGHTALYWYRQSLGQGLEFLIYFQGNSAPDKSGLPSDRFSAERTGGSVSTLTIQRTQQEDSAVYLCASSLRGGRGETQYFGPGTRLLVL.

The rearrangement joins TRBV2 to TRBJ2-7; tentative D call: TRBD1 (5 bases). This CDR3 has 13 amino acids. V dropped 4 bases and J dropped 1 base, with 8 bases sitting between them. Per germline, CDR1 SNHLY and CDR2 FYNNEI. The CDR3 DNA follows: TGTGCCAGCAGTGCGCCAGGGTCCTACGAGCAGTACTTC. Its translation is CASSAPGSYEQYF.

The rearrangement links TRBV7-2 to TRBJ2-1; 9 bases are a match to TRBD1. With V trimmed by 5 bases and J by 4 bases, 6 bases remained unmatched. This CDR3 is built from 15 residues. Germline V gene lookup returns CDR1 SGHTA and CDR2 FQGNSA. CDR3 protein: CASSPSGTGYNEQFF. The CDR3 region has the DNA TGTGCCAGCAGCCCAAGCGGGACAGGGTACAATGAGCAGTTCTTC.

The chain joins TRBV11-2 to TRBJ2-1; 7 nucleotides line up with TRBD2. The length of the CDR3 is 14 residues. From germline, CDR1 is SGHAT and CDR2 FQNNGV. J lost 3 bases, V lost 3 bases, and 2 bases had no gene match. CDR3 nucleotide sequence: TGTGCCAGCAGCTTCTCTAGCGGCTACAATGAGCAGTTCTTC. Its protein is CASSFSSGYNEQFF.

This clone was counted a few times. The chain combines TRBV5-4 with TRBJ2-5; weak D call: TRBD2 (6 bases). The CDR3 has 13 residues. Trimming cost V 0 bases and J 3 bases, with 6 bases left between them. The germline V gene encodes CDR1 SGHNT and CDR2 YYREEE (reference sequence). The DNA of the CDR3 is TGTGCCAGCAGCTTGGGACTAGAAGAGACCCAGTACTTC. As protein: CASSLGLEETQYF. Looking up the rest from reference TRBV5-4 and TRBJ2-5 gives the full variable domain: ETGVTQSPTHLIKTRGQQVTLRCSSQSGHNTVSWYQQALGQGPQFIFQYYREEENGRGNFPPRFSGLQFPNYSSELNVNALELDDSALYLCASSLGLEETQYFGPGTRLLVL.

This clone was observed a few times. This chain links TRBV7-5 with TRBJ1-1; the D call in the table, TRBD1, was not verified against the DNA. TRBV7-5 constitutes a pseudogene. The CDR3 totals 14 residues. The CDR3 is CARSYGQGRTEAFF. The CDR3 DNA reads TGTGCCAGAAGCTATGGACAGGGGAGGACTGAAGCTTTCTTT.

CDR3 in amino acids: CASSEALGRANLKNIQYF. DNA of the CDR3: TGTGCCAGCAGTGAAGCGCTTGGCAGGGCCAACCTCAAAAACATTCAGTACTTC. The chain combines TRBV2 with TRBJ2-4; tentative D call: TRBD1 (5 bases). Trimming shortened V by 0 bases and J by 3 bases, and 18 bases separated the two germline ends. This CDR3 is built from 18 residues. CDR1 SNHLY and CDR2 FYNNEI come from the germline V gene.

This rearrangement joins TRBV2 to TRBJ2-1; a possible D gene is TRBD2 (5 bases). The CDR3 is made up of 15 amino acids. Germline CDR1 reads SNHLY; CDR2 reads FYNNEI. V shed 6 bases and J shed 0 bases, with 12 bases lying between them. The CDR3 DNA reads TGTGCCAGCAGACCCACTACTAGCTCCTACAATGAGCAGTTCTTC. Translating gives CASRPTTSSYNEQFF.

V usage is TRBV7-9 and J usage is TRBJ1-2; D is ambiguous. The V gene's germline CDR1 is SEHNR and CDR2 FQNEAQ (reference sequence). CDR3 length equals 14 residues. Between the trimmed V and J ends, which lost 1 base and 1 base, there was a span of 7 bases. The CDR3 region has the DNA TGTGCCAGCAGCTTAGTATGGAGTAACTATGGCTACACCTTC. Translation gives CASSLVWSNYGYTF.

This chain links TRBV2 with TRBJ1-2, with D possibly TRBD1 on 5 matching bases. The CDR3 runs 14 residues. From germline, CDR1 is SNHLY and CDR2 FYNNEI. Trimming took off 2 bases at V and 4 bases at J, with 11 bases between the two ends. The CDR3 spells CASSEMGGSYGYTF. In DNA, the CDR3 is TGTGCCAGCAGTGAAATGGGGGGGAGCTATGGCTACACCTTC.

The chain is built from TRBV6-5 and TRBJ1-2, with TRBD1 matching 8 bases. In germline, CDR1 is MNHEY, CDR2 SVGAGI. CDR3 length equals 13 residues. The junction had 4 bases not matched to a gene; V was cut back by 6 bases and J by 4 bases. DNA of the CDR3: TGTGCCAGCAGGCGGACAGGGATCTATGGCTACACCTTC. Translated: CASRRTGIYGYTF.

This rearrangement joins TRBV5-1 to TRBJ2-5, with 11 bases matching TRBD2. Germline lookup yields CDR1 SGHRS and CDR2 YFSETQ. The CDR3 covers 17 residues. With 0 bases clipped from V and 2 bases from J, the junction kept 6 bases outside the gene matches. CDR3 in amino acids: CASSLGVTSGVQETQYF. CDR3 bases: TGCGCCAGCAGCTTGGGGGTGACTAGCGGGGTGCAAGAGACCCAGTACTTC.

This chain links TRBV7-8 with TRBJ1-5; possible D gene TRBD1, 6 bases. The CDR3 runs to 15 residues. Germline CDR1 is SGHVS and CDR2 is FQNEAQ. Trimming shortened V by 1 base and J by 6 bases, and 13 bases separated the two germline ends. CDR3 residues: CASSLVQQGTQPQHF. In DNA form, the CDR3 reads TGTGCCAGCAGCTTAGTTCAACAGGGAACTCAGCCCCAGCATTTT.

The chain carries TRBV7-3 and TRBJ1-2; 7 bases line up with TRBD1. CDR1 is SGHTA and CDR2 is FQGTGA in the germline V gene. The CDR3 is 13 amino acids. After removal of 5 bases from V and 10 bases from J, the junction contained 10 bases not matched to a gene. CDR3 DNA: TGTGCCAGCAGCATTCCGGGACAGCCGTCCTACACCTTC. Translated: CASSIPGQPSYTF. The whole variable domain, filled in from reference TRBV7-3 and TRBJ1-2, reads GAGVSQTPSNKVTEKGKYVELRCDPISGHTALYWYRQSLGQGPEFLIYFQGTGAADDSGLPNDRFFAVRPEGSVSTLKIQRTERGDSAVYLCASSIPGQPSYTFGSGTRLTVV.

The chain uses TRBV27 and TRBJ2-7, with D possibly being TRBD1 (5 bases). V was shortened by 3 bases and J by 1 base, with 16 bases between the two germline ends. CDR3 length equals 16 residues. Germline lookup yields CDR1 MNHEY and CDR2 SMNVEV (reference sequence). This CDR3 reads CASSFRPGQQSYEQYF. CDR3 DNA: TGTGCCAGCAGTTTCCGACCAGGGCAGCAATCCTACGAGCAGTACTTC.

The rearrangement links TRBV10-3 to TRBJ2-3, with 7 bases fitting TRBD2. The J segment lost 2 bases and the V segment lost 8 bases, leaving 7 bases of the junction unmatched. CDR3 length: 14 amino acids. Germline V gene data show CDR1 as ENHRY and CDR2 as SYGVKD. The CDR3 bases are TGTGCCATCCTGGCTAGCGGAAACACAGATACGCAGTATTTT. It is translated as CAILASGNTDTQYF.

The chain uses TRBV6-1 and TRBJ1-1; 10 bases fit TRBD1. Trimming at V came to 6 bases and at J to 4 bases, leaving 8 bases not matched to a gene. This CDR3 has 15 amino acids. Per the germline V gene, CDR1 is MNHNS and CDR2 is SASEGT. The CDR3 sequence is CASSRQGASGTEAFF. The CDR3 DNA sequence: TGTGCCAGCAGCAGACAGGGGGCATCGGGCACTGAAGCTTTCTTT.